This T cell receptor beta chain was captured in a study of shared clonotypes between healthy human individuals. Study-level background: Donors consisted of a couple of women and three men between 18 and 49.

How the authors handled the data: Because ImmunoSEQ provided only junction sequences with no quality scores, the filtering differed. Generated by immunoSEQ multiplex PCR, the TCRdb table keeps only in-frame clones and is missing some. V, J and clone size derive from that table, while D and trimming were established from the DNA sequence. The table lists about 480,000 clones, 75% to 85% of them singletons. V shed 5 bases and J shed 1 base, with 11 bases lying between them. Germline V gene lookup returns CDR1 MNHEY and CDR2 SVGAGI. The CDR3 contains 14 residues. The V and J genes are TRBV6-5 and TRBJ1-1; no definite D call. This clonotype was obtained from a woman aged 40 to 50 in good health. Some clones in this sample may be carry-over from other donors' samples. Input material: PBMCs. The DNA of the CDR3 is TGTGCCAGCAGTGAACCAGACGGGAACACTGAAGCTTTCTTT. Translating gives CASSEPDGNTEAFF.